One sample yielded the 13 T cell receptor beta chains listed below, sequenced in a study of vaccination effects on CD4 cells after COVID-19. Their antigens remain unidentified. Before sequencing, viral peptide pools were used by the ViraFEST assay to expand antigen-specific CD4+ T cells. After less than twelve days in culture, the CD4+ T cells were isolated. Vaccinated participants had no history of SARS-CoV-2 infection and tested negative for nucleocapsid antibodies. Profiling relied on immunoSEQ multiplex PCR, and the TCRdb table lists in-frame clones only, not all of them. This sample has tens of thousands of clones, with about 81% found just once. The sequenced sample was CD4+ T cells from PBMCs cultured with SARS-CoV-2 spike peptides, obtained before COVID-19 vaccination. Every receptor here comes from a human donor who received a COVID-19 vaccine.

This clone has a handful of counts. This chain joins TRBV28 and TRBJ2-1; D is unresolved. The CDR3 is 17 amino acids. CDR1 MDHEN and CDR2 SYDVKM come from the germline V gene. V lost 4 bases and J lost 1, with 17 bases in between. Written as DNA, the CDR3 is TGTGCCAGCAGTTCAACTCGACTGCTTCTTTCCTACAATGAGCAGTTCTTC. Its protein is CASSSTRLLLSYNEQFF.

The chain uses TRBV5-4 and TRBJ2-5; the match to TRBD2 covers 8 bases. Germline V gene sequence: CDR1 SGHNT, CDR2 YYREEE (reference sequence). There are 16 residues in the CDR3. V lost 0 bases, J lost 4 bases, and 8 bases stayed unmatched. This CDR3 is CASSLGSGMSGETQYF. The CDR3, as DNA: TGTGCCAGCAGCTTGGGTAGCGGGATGTCGGGAGAGACCCAGTACTTC.

The chain combines TRBV19 with TRBJ2-7; possible D gene TRBD2, 6 bases. V gave up 9 bases and J gave up 3 bases, with 15 bases separating them. CDR3 length: 13 amino acids. CDR1 and CDR2 (germline): LNHDA, SQIVND (reference sequence). CDR3 in DNA: TGTGCCAGCCAGGGAGGATTTGACTACGAGCAGTACTTC. Translating it yields CASQGGFDYEQYF.

On this clone itself: Other nucleotide sequences in the sample specify the same CDR3. This rearrangement joins TRBV5-1 to TRBJ1-4, with TRBD1 as a possible D gene (5 bases). CDR3 length: 14 residues. Germline CDR1 and CDR2: SGHRS and YFSETQ. V lost 3 bases to trimming and J lost 2 bases, with 8 bases between them. CDR3 sequence reads: CASSYQGTNEKLFF. CDR3 DNA: TGCGCCAGCAGCTACCAGGGCACTAATGAAAAACTGTTTTTT.

The chain joins TRBV2 to TRBJ2-3; 8 bases align to TRBD1. The CDR3 has 15 amino acids. J was trimmed by 2 bases and V by 5 bases; bases with no gene match: 6. CDR1 SNHLY and CDR2 FYNNEI come from the germline V gene. CDR3 in DNA: TGTGCCAGCAGTCTACAGGGGGTGGACACAGATACGCAGTATTTT. This codes for CASSLQGVDTDTQYF.

The chain couples TRBV7-2 to TRBJ1-2, with D maybe TRBD1 (5 bases). V lost 5 bases, J lost 3 bases, and 16 bases lay in between. The CDR3 runs 15 residues. Germline CDR1 SGHTA, CDR2 FQGNSA. The CDR3 DNA reads as TGTGCCAGCAGCCCAAGACAGCCGGCGGACTATGGCTACACCTTC. Translation: CASSPRQPADYGYTF.

This clone was counted a few times. The rearrangement joins TRBV27 to TRBJ2-2; D ambiguous. Trimming took 1 base from V and 7 from J, leaving 13 bases between them. Germline loops: CDR1 MNHEY, CDR2 SMNVEV (reference sequence). CDR3 length equals 15 residues. CDR3 nucleotide sequence: TGTGCCAGCAGTTTATTAACTACCTCCAGCGGGGAGCTGTTTTTT. The encoded protein is CASSLLTTSSGELFF.

This sequence joins TRBV9 and TRBJ1-3; 12 bases agree with TRBD1. V lost 0 bases to trimming and J lost 6 bases; unmatched junction nucleotides: 1. Germline assignment: CDR1 SGDLS and CDR2 YYNGEE. The CDR3 is 15 amino acids. The CDR3 DNA reads TGTGCCAGCAGCGTAGAGGGACAGGGGGCAAACACCATATATTTT. This sequence encodes CASSVEGQGANTIYF. The entire variable domain, with the rest obtained from reference TRBV9 and TRBJ1-3, is as follows: DSGVTQTPKHLITATGQRVTLRCSPRSGDLSVYWYQQSLDQGLQFLIQYYNGEERAKGNILERFSAQQFPDLHSELNLSSLELGDSALYFCASSVEGQGANTIYFGEGSWLTVV.

With respect to this clone: Other DNA variants within this sample encode the same CDR3. The chain carries TRBV6-6 and TRBJ1-2, with D perhaps matching TRBD1 (5 bases). V lost 4 bases and J lost 1, with 7 bases in between. CDR1 and CDR2 from the germline V gene are MNHNY and SVGAGI (reference sequence). This CDR3 has 13 amino acids. The CDR3 DNA follows: TGTGCCAGCAGTTCTGACAGTAACTATGGCTACACCTTC. It is translated as CASSSDSNYGYTF.

The rearrangement joins TRBV9 to TRBJ1-5; no reliable D call. This CDR3 is 15 amino acids long. With 2 bases removed from V and 2 bases from J, the gap between germline ends came to 11 bases. Germline V gene lookup returns CDR1 SGDLS and CDR2 YYNGEE. The CDR3 region has the DNA TGTGCCAGCAGCGTCAACCTTGAGGGCAATCAGCCCCAGCATTTT. Protein: CASSVNLEGNQPQHF.

The V gene is TRBV6-2 or TRBV6-3, the J gene TRBJ1-1, with D maybe TRBD1 (5 bases). CDR1 and CDR2 from the germline V gene are MNHEY and SVGEGT. This CDR3 spans 14 amino acids. The V gene lost 5 bases and the J gene lost 7 bases, with 17 bases spanning the gap. The CDR3 nucleotides read TGTGCCAGCAGTCGCGGGGGGGAAATCGGTGAAGCTTTCTTT. This encodes CASSRGGEIGEAFF.

CDR3 region: CASSESGLRGSDYGYTF. The DNA of the CDR3 is TGTGCCAGCAGCGAAAGCGGGCTCAGGGGGTCCGACTATGGCTACACCTTC. This chain uses TRBV7-9 with TRBJ1-2, with 7 bases matching TRBD1. Germline lookup yields CDR1 SEHNR and CDR2 FQNEAQ (reference sequence). The trim removed 5 bases at V and 3 bases at J, leaving 15 bases unmatched. The length of the CDR3 is 17 residues.

The J gene is TRBJ2-6, the V gene TRBV24-1, with no clear D. CDR1 is KGHDR and CDR2 is SFDVKD in the germline V gene. The CDR3 sequence is 14 residues long. V lost 4 bases to trimming and J lost 0 bases, with 3 bases between them. CDR3 amino acids: CATSEGSGANVLTF. The CDR3 coding sequence is TGTGCCACCAGTGAGGGCTCTGGGGCCAACGTCCTGACTTTC.